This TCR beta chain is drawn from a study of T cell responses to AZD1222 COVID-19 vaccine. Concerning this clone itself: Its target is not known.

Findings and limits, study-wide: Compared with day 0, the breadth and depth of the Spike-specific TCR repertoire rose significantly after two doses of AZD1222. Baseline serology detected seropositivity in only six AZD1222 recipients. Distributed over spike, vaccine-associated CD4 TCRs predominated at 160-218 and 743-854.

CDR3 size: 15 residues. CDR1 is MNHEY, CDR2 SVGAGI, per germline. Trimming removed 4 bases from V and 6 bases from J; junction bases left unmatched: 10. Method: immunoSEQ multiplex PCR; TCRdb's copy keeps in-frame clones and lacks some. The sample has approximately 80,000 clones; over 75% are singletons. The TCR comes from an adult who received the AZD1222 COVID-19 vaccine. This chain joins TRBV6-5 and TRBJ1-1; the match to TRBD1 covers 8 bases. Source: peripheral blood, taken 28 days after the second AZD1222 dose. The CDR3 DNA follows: TGTGCCAGCAGTTTTTATACAGGGGGAATGGCTGAAGCTTTCTTT. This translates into CASSFYTGGMAEAFF.